Sequencing of this T cell receptor beta chain was carried out in a study of blood T cell repertoires in COVID-19. As for the study in general: Both acute and convalescent COVID-19 samples were obtained from the United States, Italy and Spain. Sources were T cells, B-cell-depleted T cells, or PBMCs; the material itself was cDNA or gDNA.

Original processing notes: It was from reference gene primer amplification that nucleated cell counts were estimated. Produced via immunoSEQ multiplex PCR; TCRdb's table is partial and in-frame only. V and J calls and clone size are as listed in that table; D and trimming were resolved from the DNA. The profile shows 230,000 or so clones, 84% of them singletons. CDR1 is SGHAT and CDR2 is FQNNGV in the germline V gene. The CDR3 covers 14 residues. Trimming shortened V by 0 bases and J by 2 bases, and 8 bases separated the two germline ends. This clone was seen just once. The specimen was peripheral blood. This clonotype was obtained from a woman aged 40 to 55 who had recovered from COVID-19. This rearrangement joins TRBV11-2 to TRBJ2-7; no definite D call. In nucleotides, the CDR3 is TGTGCCAGCAGCTTAGATCAGGATACCTACGAGCAGTACTTC. Translating gives CASSLDQDTYEQYF.